This passage covers 21 T cell receptor beta chains from one sample sequenced in a study of human CD8 memory T cell subsets. UMI-labeled 5' RACE was used to make TCR beta libraries. TCRdb derives one entry per CDR3 protein from the 5' RACE reads, leaving out DNA. The sample totals 19,000 or so distinct CDR3 sequences; its top ten clones hold around 6.2%. The source material was CD8+ stem-like memory T cells (TSCM and TCM) sorted from PBMCs. Subset reported: stem-like memory CD8 T cells (TSTEM), CCR7+ PD-1- TIGIT-. The receptors stem from a human donor in good health.

The chain employs TRBV2 and TRBJ2-3. CDR3 size: 15 residues. The germline V gene encodes CDR1 SNHLY and CDR2 FYNNEI. CDR3 region: CASSPAETGTDTQYF.

This chain uses TRBV12-5 with TRBJ2-7; TCRdb gives TRBD1 as the D gene, but with no DNA this cannot be confirmed. CDR1 and CDR2 from the germline V gene are LGHNT and FRNRAP. CDR3 length equals 18 residues. CDR3 in amino acids: CASGLVRGQPNGGDEQYF.

The CDR3 here is CASGWTENTGELFF. The chain has TRBV6-6 and TRBJ2-2. There are 14 residues in the CDR3. Per germline, CDR1 MNHNY and CDR2 SVGAGI (reference sequence).

This clonotype counts as medium-sized by frequency. The J gene is TRBJ2-7, the V gene TRBV7-9; lacking DNA, the TRBD2 call made by TCRdb goes unchecked. The CDR3 has 13 amino acids. CDR1 is SEHNR, CDR2 FQNEAQ, per germline (reference sequence). The CDR3 is CASSPFAGGEQYF.

The chain employs TRBV7-9 and TRBJ1-1; there is no DNA to check the TCRdb D call of TRBD1. Germline V gene sequence: CDR1 SEHNR, CDR2 FQNEAQ (reference sequence). The CDR3 is 19 residues long. This CDR3 reads CASSHPLGQGGMVGTEAFF.

This clonotype is called medium-sized based on its frequency. The chain employs TRBV28 and TRBJ1-1; the D call from TCRdb, TRBD1, cannot be confirmed without DNA. CDR1 is MDHEN, CDR2 SYDVKM, per germline. This CDR3 spans 14 amino acids. The CDR3 sequence is CASSPLMGNTEAFF.

By frequency, this clonotype registers medium-sized. The chain couples TRBV7-9 to TRBJ1-2; TCRdb selects TRBD1, and the lack of DNA leaves this call unchecked. The CDR3 runs to 16 residues. Germline CDR1 is SEHNR and CDR2 is FQNEAQ (reference sequence). CDR3 region: CASSFPVEGGLYGYTF.

The CDR3 reads CASSEPSGIANTGELFF. The V gene is TRBV6-1, the J gene TRBJ2-2. CDR3 size: 17 residues. Germline V lookup: CDR1 MNHNS, CDR2 SASEGT.

By frequency, this clonotype is medium-sized (0.01 to 0.1%). The chain uses TRBV5-1 and TRBJ1-2; the TRBD1 assignment by TCRdb is unverifiable without DNA. The CDR3 sequence is 18 residues long. Germline V gene lookup returns CDR1 SGHRS and CDR2 YFSETQ. CDR3 in amino acids: CASSTTVGGQKTNYGYTF.

CDR3 amino acids: CASSSIPRDSITGELFF. This chain connects TRBV21-1 to TRBJ2-2; TCRdb's D call of TRBD1 is untestable without DNA. TRBV21-1 is a pseudogene locus. This CDR3 region has 17 residues.

The genes are TRBV10-1 and TRBJ2-7; lacking DNA, the TRBD1 call made by TCRdb goes unchecked. The CDR3 runs 14 residues. Germline values: CDR1 WNHNN, CDR2 SYGVQD (reference sequence). This CDR3 reads CASSDPSGGYEQYF.

The chain couples TRBV7-9 to TRBJ2-5; TCRdb indicates TRBD2, and absent DNA this call remains unverified. The germline gives CDR1 SEHNR, CDR2 FQNEAQ (reference sequence). The CDR3 covers 13 residues. CDR3 in amino acids: CASSPSGGETQYF.

This chain uses TRBV2 with TRBJ2-7. The germline gives CDR1 SNHLY, CDR2 FYNNEI. There are 12 residues in the CDR3. Here the CDR3 reads CASSEYTYEQYF.

The chain recombines TRBV7-3 with TRBJ1-1. The CDR3 extends over 14 amino acids. Germline-derived CDR1 and CDR2 are SGHTA and FQGTGA. This chain's CDR3 is CASSPMIVATEAFF.

The chain has TRBV5-6 and TRBJ1-1; the D call from TCRdb, TRBD1, cannot be confirmed without DNA. In germline, CDR1 is SGHDT, CDR2 YYEEEE. The length of the CDR3 is 13 residues. This CDR3 is CASSETGAYEAFF.

This clonotype is identified as medium-sized from frequency. This rearrangement joins TRBV23-1 to TRBJ1-5; TCRdb calls TRBD1, which cannot be checked without DNA. TRBV23-1 is an ORF; its function is uncertain. The CDR3 extends over 15 amino acids. The CDR3 reads CASRLPAPHNQPQHF.

The V and J genes are TRBV9 and TRBJ2-7; the TCRdb D gene call, TRBD2, has no DNA to confirm it. This CDR3 region has 14 residues. CDR1 is SGDLS, CDR2 YYNGEE, per germline. The CDR3 region is CASSEGPNAYEQYF.

This rearrangement joins TRBV28 to TRBJ1-2; the TCRdb D gene call, TRBD1, has no DNA to confirm it. Germline CDR1 and CDR2: MDHEN and SYDVKM. This CDR3 spans 19 amino acids. The CDR3 here is CASSLLKEVGNRGDYGYTF.

The CDR3 spells CSVVGTGGNEQYF. This chain uses TRBV29-1 with TRBJ2-7; TCRdb returns TRBD1, unconfirmable since there is no DNA. The CDR3 contains 13 residues. Germline V gives CDR1 SQVTM, CDR2 ANQGSEA.

The genes are TRBV5-5 and TRBJ1-1; the D call from TCRdb, TRBD1, cannot be confirmed without DNA. The CDR3 is 14 amino acids. Germline V lookup: CDR1 SGHKS, CDR2 YYEKEE (reference sequence). The CDR3 sequence: CASSLYDRGTEAFF.

This chain uses TRBV5-5 with TRBJ2-1; TCRdb gives TRBD1 as the D gene, but with no DNA this cannot be confirmed. Germline assignment: CDR1 SGHKS and CDR2 YYEKEE (reference sequence). CDR3 length: 15 amino acids. The CDR3 region is CASSPTPGHYNEQFF.